The rows below give T cell receptor beta chains drawn from one sample of a study of regulatory T cells in long-lasting Graves disease. A single record per CDR3 protein comes from TCRdb applying MiXCR to the multiplex PCR reads. The sample includes more than 450,000 distinct CDR3 sequences, 12% seen only once; the top ten take almost 9%. The sample also formed part of further work on T cells in Graves' hyperthyroidism and ophthalmopathy.

The material was peripheral blood mononuclear cells (PBMCs), obtained at new diagnosis, from a patient treated with antithyroid drugs. The receptors come from a woman aged 25-40 years with Graves disease. CDR3s include the opening cysteine and the closing phenylalanine or tryptophan. The order of the fields is clone size, J gene, V gene, D gene, CDR3 DNA, CDR3 protein. The D gene is left open where the match is weak. The size of a clone is reported for some rows only, either as once, few or many, or as a class for expanded clones.

many	TRBJ2-1	TRBV6-2/TRBV6-3	-	TGTGCCAGAACGGGGTGGGGGCAGGTGACCTTTGAGCAGTTCTTC	CARTGWGQVTFEQFF
-	TRBJ2-5	TRBV6-2/TRBV6-3	-	TGTGCCAGCAGTTACATTGTCGGGGGAGGCCAACAAGAGACCCAGTACTTC	CASSYIVGGGQQETQYF
many	TRBJ1-1	TRBV30	-	TGTGCCTGGAATATCGGGAGGGTCACTGAAGCTTTCTTT	CAWNIGRVTEAFF
few	TRBJ1-5	TRBV5-1	-	TGCGCCAGCAGCTTCAGACGCGCAAAAGGGCAGCCCCAGCATTTT	CASSFRRAKGQPQHF
many	TRBJ2-7	TRBV29-1	-	TGCAGCGTTGAGGGGACCGCCGCCGAGCAGTACTTC	CSVEGTAAEQYF
many	TRBJ2-3	TRBV11-2	TRBD2	TGTGCCAGCAGCTTAGTTAGCGGGAGGTCGGATACGCAGTATTTT	CASSLVSGRSDTQYF
-	TRBJ2-7	TRBV5-4	-	TGTGCCAGCAGCCAAGATTTGGCTGCCAGCTCCTACGAGCAGTACTTC	CASSQDLAASSYEQYF
many	TRBJ2-1	TRBV2	TRBD2	TGTGCCAGCAGACCCGGGACTAGCGGCAACAATGAGCAGTTCTTC	CASRPGTSGNNEQFF
few	TRBJ1-1	TRBV30	-	TGTGCCTGGAGTTCCCCCCCGGAGGACATTTGGAACACTGAAGCTTTCTTT	CAWSSPPEDIWNTEAFF
-	TRBJ2-1	TRBV4-2	TRBD2	TGTGCCAGCAGCTATTCCCCTTTAGCGGGAGGGATGAGCTCCTACAATGAGCAGTTCTTC	CASSYSPLAGGMSSYNEQFF
many	TRBJ2-6	TRBV5-1	-	TGCGCCAGCAGCTTCACGGGACACCTCCTCGTGGGGGCCAACGTCCTGACTTTC	CASSFTGHLLVGANVLTF
many	TRBJ2-7	TRBV7-6	TRBD2	TGTGCCAGCAGCCCCAGACTAGCGGTCTACGAGCAGTACTTC	CASSPRLAVYEQYF
-	TRBJ1-4	TRBV7-9	-	TGTGCCAGCAGCCGGGACTTCTTCCCTCTTATCGATGGAAAACTGTTTTTT	CASSRDFFPLIDGKLFF
many	TRBJ1-1	TRBV18	-	TGTGCCAGCTCACCTGATACGGGGGGCACTGAAGCTTTCTTT	CASSPDTGGTEAFF
once	TRBJ2-5	TRBV7-8	TRBD2	TGTGCCAGCAGCGCCAGGACTAGTCAAGAGACCCAGTACTTC	CASSARTSQETQYF